Listed here is a single T cell receptor beta chain. This sample was taken from a study of monozygotic twins with inflammatory bowel disease. Every sample had its cDNA made across eight separate reactions. A template switching step added UMIs, each with a 6-nucleotide sample barcode. TCRdb derives one entry per CDR3 protein from the 5' RACE reads, leaving out DNA. This listing includes around 100,000 distinct CDR3 sequences. This CDR3 comprises 14 residues. From germline, CDR1 is SGHRS and CDR2 YFSETQ. The genes are TRBV5-1 and TRBJ1-3; TCRdb designates TRBD1, a call that cannot be tested without DNA. This clonotype originated in a human donor with ulcerative colitis or Crohn's disease, or a healthy co-twin of an affected twin (not recorded which). The sequencing input was blood. The CDR3 sequence: CASSPGQSGNTIYF.